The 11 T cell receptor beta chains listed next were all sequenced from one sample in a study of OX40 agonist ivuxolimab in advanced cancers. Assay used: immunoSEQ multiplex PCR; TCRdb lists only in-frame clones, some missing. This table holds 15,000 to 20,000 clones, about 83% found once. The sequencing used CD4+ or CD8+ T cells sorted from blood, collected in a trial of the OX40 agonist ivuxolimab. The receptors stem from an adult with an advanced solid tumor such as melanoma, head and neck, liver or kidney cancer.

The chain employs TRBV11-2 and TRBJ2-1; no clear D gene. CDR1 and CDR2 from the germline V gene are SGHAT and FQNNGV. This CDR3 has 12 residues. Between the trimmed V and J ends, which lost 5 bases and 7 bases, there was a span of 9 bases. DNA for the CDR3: TGTGCCAGCAGCCTCCAGGTGAATGAGCAGTTCTTC. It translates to CASSLQVNEQFF.

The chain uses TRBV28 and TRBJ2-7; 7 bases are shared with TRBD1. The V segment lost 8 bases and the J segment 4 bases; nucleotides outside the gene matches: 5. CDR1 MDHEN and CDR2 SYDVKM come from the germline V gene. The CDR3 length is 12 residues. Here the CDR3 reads CASWAGGYEQYF. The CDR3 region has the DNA TGTGCCAGCTGGGCAGGGGGTTACGAGCAGTACTTC.

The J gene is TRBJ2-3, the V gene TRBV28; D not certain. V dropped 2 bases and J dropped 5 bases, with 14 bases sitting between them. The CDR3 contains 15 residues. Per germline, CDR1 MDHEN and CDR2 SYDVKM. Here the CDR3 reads CASSLSSIGQDTQYF. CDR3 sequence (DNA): TGTGCCAGCAGTTTAAGTAGCATTGGTCAAGATACGCAGTATTTT.

CDR3 coding DNA: TGTGCCAGCAGCTTAGAGGCGAGTTTCTTCTACGAGCAGTACTTC. Its translation: CASSLEASFFYEQYF. The chain couples TRBV11-2 to TRBJ2-5; D is uncertain. The end of the DNA fits TRBJ2-7 better, so the J call may be wrong. The CDR3 contains 15 residues. The germline V gene has CDR1 SGHAT and CDR2 FQNNGV.

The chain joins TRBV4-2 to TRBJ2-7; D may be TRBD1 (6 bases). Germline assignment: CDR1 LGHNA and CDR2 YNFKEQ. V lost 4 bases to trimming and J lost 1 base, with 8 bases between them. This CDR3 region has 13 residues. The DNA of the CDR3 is TGTGCCAGCAGCCGCACAGGGTCCTACGAGCAGTACTTC. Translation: CASSRTGSYEQYF.

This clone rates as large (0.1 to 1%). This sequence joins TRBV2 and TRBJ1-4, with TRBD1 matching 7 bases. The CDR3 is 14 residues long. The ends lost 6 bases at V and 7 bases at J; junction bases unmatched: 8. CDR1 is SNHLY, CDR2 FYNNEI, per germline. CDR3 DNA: TGTGCCAGCAGCCGACAGGGAAATTCTGAAAAACTGTTTTTT. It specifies CASSRQGNSEKLFF.

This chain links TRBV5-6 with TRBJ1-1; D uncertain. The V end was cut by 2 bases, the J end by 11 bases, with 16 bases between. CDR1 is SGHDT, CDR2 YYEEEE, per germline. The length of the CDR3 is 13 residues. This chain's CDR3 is CASSLVASQRAFF. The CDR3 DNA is TGTGCCAGCAGCTTAGTTGCGTCCCAGAGGGCTTTCTTT.

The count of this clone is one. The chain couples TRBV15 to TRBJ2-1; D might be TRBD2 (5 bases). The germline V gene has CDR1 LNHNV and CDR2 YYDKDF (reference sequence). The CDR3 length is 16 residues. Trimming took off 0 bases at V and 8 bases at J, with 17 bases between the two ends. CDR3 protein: CATSRDHGSAGDEQFF. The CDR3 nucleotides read TGTGCCACCAGCAGAGATCACGGCTCCGCCGGGGATGAGCAGTTCTTC.

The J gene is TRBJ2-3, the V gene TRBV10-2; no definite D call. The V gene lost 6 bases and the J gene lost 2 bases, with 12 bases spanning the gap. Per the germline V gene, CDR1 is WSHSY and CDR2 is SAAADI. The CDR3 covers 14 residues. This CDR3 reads CASSLPGATDTQYF. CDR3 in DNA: TGCGCCAGCAGCCTCCCTGGAGCCACAGATACGCAGTATTTT.

CDR3 sequence (DNA): TGTGCCAGCAGCCAAGGGTCCGGTTACACAGATACGCAGTATTTT. It specifies CASSQGSGYTDTQYF. This chain joins TRBV14 and TRBJ2-3; D unresolved. The CDR3 covers 15 residues. The germline CDR1 and CDR2 sequences are SGHDN and FVKESK. V was cut by 1 base and J by 2 bases, with 10 bases left in between.

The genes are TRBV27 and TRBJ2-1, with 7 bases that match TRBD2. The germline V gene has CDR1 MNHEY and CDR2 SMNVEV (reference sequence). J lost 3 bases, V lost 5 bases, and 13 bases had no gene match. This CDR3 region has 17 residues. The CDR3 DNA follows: TGTGCCAGCAGTACCTCTCGGACTAGTCGACACTACAATGAGCAGTTCTTC. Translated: CASSTSRTSRHYNEQFF.